This T cell receptor beta chain was sequenced during a study of low-dose radiotherapy and immunotherapy resistance in tumors. Whole-study context: Participants in Cohort 1 were administered 0.5 Gy per fraction at 2-week intervals, to a cumulative dose of 6.5 Gy.

Time point defined: before trial treatment. Covering alpha and beta chains, TRAV- and TRBV-specific primers were used for the first-strand cDNA. With a V-primer adapter and a constant-region primer, TCRs were amplified for approximately 20 PCR cycles. TCRdb re-called the reads through MiXCR, storing one row per CDR3 protein. The sample has 80,000 to 90,000 distinct CDR3 sequences, roughly a sixth seen once. The V gene's germline CDR1 is SGHAT and CDR2 FQNNGV. The CDR3 length is 17 residues. Trimming took 7 bases from V and 0 from J, leaving 19 bases between them. This clonotype was recorded many times.

The clonotype was recovered from a male donor with prostate cancer. Here the sequenced sample was PBMCs, taken before treatment. The chain has TRBV11-2 and TRBJ2-1; D tentatively reads TRBD1 or TRBD2 (6 bases each). The CDR3 protein is CASIPGDGGTSYNEQFF. CDR3 DNA sequence: TGTGCCAGCATTCCAGGGGATGGAGGGACCTCCTACAATGAGCAGTTCTTC.